Following are 31 T cell receptor beta chains from one sample sequenced in a study of T cells in localized non-small cell lung cancer. The data were produced by immunoSEQ multiplex PCR, yet TCRdb's version contains in-frame clones alone and is incomplete. The sample records approximately 47,000 clones, roughly 86% being singletons. Sequenced here: PBMCs, sampled before any cancer treatment. The receptors here all came from a man between 35 and 75 years old with stage II lung adenocarcinoma.

The chain is built from TRBV25-1 and TRBJ1-1; TRBD1 might be the D (5 bases). This CDR3 is built from 13 residues. Germline V CDR1 and CDR2: MGHDK, SYGVNS. Trimming took 4 bases from V and 13 from J, leaving 19 bases between them. The CDR3 nucleotides read TGTGCCAGCAGTGGGGGGACCGGTGGCCCCCTTTTCTTT. Translating it yields CASSGGTGGPLFF.

The gene calls are TRBV5-8 and TRBJ2-1; D is ambiguous. V dropped 2 bases and J dropped 0 bases, with 9 bases sitting between them. This CDR3 has 15 residues. Germline V lookup: CDR1 SGHTS, CDR2 YDEGEE. CDR3 sequence: CASSFGLSSYNEQFF. DNA for the CDR3: TGTGCCAGCAGCTTCGGCCTGAGCTCCTACAATGAGCAGTTCTTC.

The chain employs TRBV6-5 and TRBJ1-5; TRBD1 is a possible D gene (5 bases). The CDR3 is 13 amino acids. Germline values: CDR1 MNHEY, CDR2 SVGAGI. The germline V and J ends were trimmed by 2 bases and 3 bases, with 5 bases remaining between them. The CDR3 DNA follows: TGTGCCAGCAGTTACGGGACCAATCAGCCCCAGCATTTT. Translated: CASSYGTNQPQHF.

The chain couples TRBV29-1 to TRBJ2-5; a weak D match, TRBD1 (5 bases). CDR3 length: 14 residues. The germline CDR1 and CDR2 sequences are SQVTM and ANQGSEA. V was shortened by 5 bases and J by 5 bases, with 18 bases between the two germline ends. CDR3 amino acids: CSVFGASLGETQYF. CDR3 coding DNA: TGCAGCGTTTTTGGGGCCAGCCTGGGGGAGACCCAGTACTTC.

The V gene is TRBV19, the J gene TRBJ2-1; possibly TRBD1 or TRBD2 for D (7 bases each). Trimming stripped 5 bases from V and 8 bases from J, with 16 bases between. In germline, CDR1 is LNHDA, CDR2 SQIVND (reference sequence). CDR3 length equals 14 residues. CDR3 sequence: CASSARQGGDEQFF. Written as DNA, the CDR3 is TGTGCCAGTAGTGCCCGACAGGGAGGGGATGAGCAGTTCTTC.

The chain is built from TRBV12-5 and TRBJ1-3, with 9 bases lining up with TRBD1. Germline V CDR1 and CDR2: LGHNT, FRNRAP. The CDR3 spans 17 residues. V lost 1 base to trimming and J lost 0 bases; unmatched junction nucleotides: 4. The CDR3: CASGLGTGGSSGNTIYF. The CDR3 DNA reads as TGTGCTAGTGGTTTGGGAACAGGGGGCTCCTCTGGAAACACCATATATTTT.

The gene calls are TRBV27 and TRBJ1-2; D remains unclear. The CDR3 loop spans 14 amino acids. Germline V gene lookup returns CDR1 MNHEY and CDR2 SMNVEV (reference sequence). Trimming took off 8 bases at V and 1 base at J, with 14 bases between the two ends. CDR3 nucleotides: TGTGCCAGCGGCTCGATGAATCTTAACTATGGCTACACCTTC. Translation: CASGSMNLNYGYTF.

Relative to its sample, this clone is medium-sized. The V gene is TRBV10-3, the J gene TRBJ1-3; no clear D gene. V lost 0 bases and J 8 bases, leaving 17 bases between the germline ends. This CDR3 has 16 amino acids. Per the germline V gene, CDR1 is ENHRY and CDR2 is SYGVKD. This CDR3 is CAISESAETVRDTIYF. In nucleotides, the CDR3 is TGTGCCATCAGTGAGTCTGCTGAGACCGTTAGGGACACCATATATTTT.

This chain's CDR3 is CASRREPKTTLEGYTF. CDR3 sequence (DNA): TGTGCCAGTAGGCGAGAACCCAAGACAACTTTGGAGGGCTACACCTTC. This chain uses TRBV19 with TRBJ1-2; D gene ambiguous. Germline V gives CDR1 LNHDA, CDR2 SQIVND (reference sequence). The CDR3 is made up of 16 amino acids. Trimming removed 6 bases at V and 8 bases at J, with 25 bases between.

This clone was observed a handful of times. The chain joins TRBV10-2 to TRBJ1-5; D possibly corresponds to TRBD1 (5 bases). The CDR3 has 14 amino acids. V was cut by 6 bases and J by 4 bases, with 13 bases left in between. In germline, CDR1 is WSHSY, CDR2 SAAADI. The CDR3 region has the DNA TGCGCCAGCAGGGCCGCAGGGAGTAATCAGCCCCAGCATTTT. It encodes CASRAAGSNQPQHF.

This chain joins TRBV30 and TRBJ2-1; 8 nucleotides line up with TRBD1. Germline lookup yields CDR1 GTSNPN and CDR2 SVGIG (reference sequence). V was pared by 3 bases and J by 7 bases, with 5 bases of the junction left unmatched. This CDR3 has 13 residues. Here the CDR3 reads CAWRPRGRNEQFF. The DNA of the CDR3 is TGTGCCTGGAGACCCAGGGGGCGAAATGAGCAGTTCTTC.

J is TRBJ1-2 and V is TRBV2; D remains ambiguous. Germline V gives CDR1 SNHLY, CDR2 FYNNEI. This CDR3 has 13 amino acids. V was pared by 7 bases and J by 4 bases, with 13 bases between. The CDR3 region is CASMSATGYGYTF. CDR3 in DNA: TGTGCCAGCATGTCTGCTACCGGCTATGGCTACACCTTC.

The chain uses TRBV2 and TRBJ2-1; 7 bases agree with TRBD1. J was trimmed by 0 bases and V by 2 bases; bases with no gene match: 4. The germline V gene encodes CDR1 SNHLY and CDR2 FYNNEI. This CDR3 comprises 16 residues. CDR3 sequence (DNA): TGTGCCAGCAGTGAATCGGACAGGAGCTCCTACAATGAGCAGTTCTTC. It yields the protein CASSESDRSSYNEQFF.

The chain employs TRBV5-8 and TRBJ2-3; D is unresolved. The V gene's germline CDR1 is SGHTS and CDR2 YDEGEE. The CDR3 loop spans 15 amino acids. V lost 9 bases and J 2 bases, leaving 19 bases between the germline ends. CDR3 protein: CAIARRSLTTDTQYF. The DNA of the CDR3 is TGTGCCATAGCTCGTCGCAGTCTGACCACAGATACGCAGTATTTT. The whole variable domain, filled in from reference TRBV5-8 and TRBJ2-3, reads EAGVTQSPTHLIKTRGQQATLRCSPISGHTSVYWYQQALGLGLQFLLWYDEGEERNRGNFPPRFSGRQFPNYSSELNVNALELEDSALYLCAIARRSLTTDTQYFGPGTRLTVL.

The chain employs TRBV15 and TRBJ1-4, with 8 bases aligning to TRBD1. J gave up 6 bases and V 0 bases, and 9 bases lay outside the gene matches. Germline V gene lookup returns CDR1 LNHNV and CDR2 YYDKDF (reference sequence). This CDR3 is built from 17 residues. This chain's CDR3 is CATSRDVSSGQDEKLFF. For the CDR3, the DNA is TGTGCCACCAGCAGAGATGTTAGCTCGGGACAGGATGAAAAACTGTTTTTT.

The CDR3 nucleotides are TGTGCCACCAGCAGAGGGGGGACAGGAGTAGGTGAAGAGACCCAGTACTTC. Translation: CATSRGGTGVGEETQYF. The chain employs TRBV15 and TRBJ2-5; 8 positions agree with TRBD1. Germline CDR1 and CDR2: LNHNV and YYDKDF (reference sequence). Unmatched junction bases numbered 10, after V lost 1 base and J lost 3 bases. This CDR3 is 17 amino acids long.

This clone is labeled as medium-sized. The CDR3 sequence: CASSSGQGVYGYTF. CDR3 DNA: TGCGCCAGCAGCTCAGGACAGGGGGTCTATGGCTACACCTTC. The rearrangement links TRBV5-1 to TRBJ1-2; 10 bases fit TRBD1. Germline values: CDR1 SGHRS, CDR2 YFSETQ. Germline trimming cut 3 bases from V and 4 bases from J; bases unmatched to any gene: 3. The CDR3 covers 14 residues.

The J gene is TRBJ1-5, the V gene TRBV5-1; D unclear. The CDR3 length is 15 residues. V lost 4 bases to trimming and J lost 2 bases, with 13 bases between them. Germline CDR1 is SGHRS and CDR2 is YFSETQ. The CDR3 DNA sequence: TGCGCCAGCAGCCCGTTGGCAGATGGCAATCAGCCCCAGCATTTT. As protein: CASSPLADGNQPQHF.

V is TRBV11-2 and J is TRBJ2-5; tentatively, D is TRBD2 (5 bases). CDR1 and CDR2 from the germline V gene are SGHAT and FQNNGV. V shed 5 bases and J shed 5 bases, with 9 bases lying between them. The CDR3 totals 12 residues. Here the CDR3 DNA reads TGTGCCAGCAGCCCTTCGGGGGAGACCCAGTACTTC. It yields the protein CASSPSGETQYF.

The genes are TRBV4-1 and TRBJ2-2; D unresolved. The germline V gene has CDR1 MGHRA and CDR2 YSYEKL. CDR3 length: 16 residues. V lost 5 bases to trimming and J lost 2 bases, with 15 bases between them. The CDR3 DNA reads as TGCGCCAGCAGCGCAAATGGCCCCGACAACACCGGGGAGCTGTTTTTT. This encodes CASSANGPDNTGELFF.

J is TRBJ1-1 and V is TRBV2; D not resolved. V was trimmed by 2 bases and J by 7 bases, leaving 14 bases between them. The CDR3 runs 14 residues. The germline CDR1 and CDR2 sequences are SNHLY and FYNNEI. The CDR3, as DNA: TGTGCCAGCAGTGAACGAAGAGGAGAGAATGAAGCTTTCTTT. The encoded protein is CASSERRGENEAFF.

This sequence joins TRBV27 and TRBJ2-3; 10 bases match TRBD2. The CDR3 contains 16 residues. CDR1 is MNHEY and CDR2 is SMNVEV in the germline V gene (reference sequence). J was trimmed by 2 bases and V by 3 bases; bases with no gene match: 5. This CDR3 reads CASSFGSGGFTDTQYF. In nucleotides, the CDR3 is TGTGCCAGCAGTTTCGGTAGCGGGGGGTTCACAGATACGCAGTATTTT.

V and J are TRBV29-1 and TRBJ2-7; D is unresolved. The CDR3 loop spans 12 amino acids. Looked up from germline, CDR1 is SQVTM and CDR2 is ANQGSEA. The V and J ends lost 5 bases and 3 bases respectively, with 11 bases between them. The CDR3 nucleotides are TGCAGCGTTCTCGACTCCTTCTACGAGCAGTACGTC. It encodes CSVLDSFYEQYV.

This chain joins TRBV5-1 and TRBJ2-6; D is perhaps TRBD1 (5 bases). This CDR3 is built from 15 residues. Germline CDR1 reads SGHRS; CDR2 reads YFSETQ. V gave up 4 bases and J gave up 1 base, with 9 bases separating them. The DNA of the CDR3 is TGCGCCAGCAGCCCTGCAGGGTCTGGGGCCAACGTCCTGACTTTC. Translated, it gives CASSPAGSGANVLTF. Complete variable domain (other parts from reference TRBV5-1 and TRBJ2-6): KAGVTQTPRYLIKTRGQQVTLSCSPISGHRSVSWYQQTPGQGLQFLFEYFSETQRNKGNFPGRFSGRQFSNSRSEMNVSTLELGDSALYLCASSPAGSGANVLTFGAGSRLTVL.

The chain employs TRBV28 and TRBJ1-1; D remains ambiguous. The germline CDR1 and CDR2 sequences are MDHEN and SYDVKM. There are 14 residues in the CDR3. The V end lost 7 bases, the J end lost 5 bases, and 17 bases lay between the germline ends. Here the CDR3 DNA reads TGTGCCAGCAAGCTAGCGGGTGTATTGACTGAAGCTTTCTTT. Residues: CASKLAGVLTEAFF.

In its sample, this clone was seen a few times. The V and J genes are TRBV6-1 and TRBJ1-5; D is possibly TRBD1 (5 bases). V lost 7 bases, J lost 2 bases, and 15 bases lay in between. Germline V gene lookup returns CDR1 MNHNS and CDR2 SASEGT. CDR3 length: 15 residues. This CDR3 is CASKEQEGGNQPQHF. CDR3 DNA sequence: TGTGCCAGCAAGGAACAGGAGGGAGGCAATCAGCCCCAGCATTTT.

The gene calls are TRBV7-3 and TRBJ2-1, with a tentative D call TRBD2 (6 bases). Between the trimmed V and J ends, which lost 3 bases and 9 bases, there was a span of 9 bases. The CDR3 totals 12 residues. In germline, CDR1 is SGHTA, CDR2 FQGTGA. This CDR3 is CASSLVGGEQFF. CDR3 DNA sequence: TGTGCCAGCAGCTTGGTCGGGGGTGAGCAGTTCTTC. Complete variable domain (other parts from reference TRBV7-3 and TRBJ2-1): GAGVSQTPSNKVTEKGKYVELRCDPISGHTALYWYRQSLGQGPEFLIYFQGTGAADDSGLPNDRFFAVRPEGSVSTLKIQRTERGDSAVYLCASSLVGGEQFFGPGTRLTVL.

The gene calls are TRBV30 and TRBJ2-1, with unresolved D. Germline V lookup: CDR1 GTSNPN, CDR2 SVGIG (reference sequence). This CDR3 comprises 11 residues. The DNA for the CDR3 is TGTATCTCATCAAGTAGAAATGAGCAGTTCTTC. This sequence encodes CISSSRNEQFF.

This chain connects TRBV14 to TRBJ2-2, with a weak D call TRBD1 (5 bases). Trimming left V 4 bases short and J 6 bases short, with 12 bases between. There are 14 residues in the CDR3. In germline, CDR1 is SGHDN, CDR2 FVKESK. The CDR3 sequence is CASSRNLGAGELFF. The CDR3 coding sequence is TGTGCCAGCAGCCGAAATTTAGGGGCCGGGGAGCTGTTTTTT.

The chain recombines TRBV5-1 with TRBJ1-1; D might be TRBD1 (5 bases). The CDR3 is made up of 16 amino acids. V lost 0 bases, J lost 0 bases, and 12 bases lay in between. CDR1 SGHRS and CDR2 YFSETQ come from the germline V gene. DNA for the CDR3: TGCGCCAGCAGCTTGGGAACAGGTCTCATGAACACTGAAGCTTTCTTT. It codes for CASSLGTGLMNTEAFF.

CDR3 protein: CASRDRRGGDTEAFF. Here the CDR3 DNA reads TGTGCCAGCAGGGACAGGAGGGGAGGTGACACTGAAGCTTTCTTT. The V call is TRBV6-6, the J call TRBJ1-1, with 7 nucleotides matching TRBD1. The CDR3 runs 15 residues. Germline V lookup: CDR1 MNHNY, CDR2 SVGAGI (reference sequence). V shed 6 bases and J 3 bases; nucleotides not matched to a gene: 10.